The 7 T cell receptor beta chains below were found in one sample sequenced in a study of cytomegalovirus exposure and HLA in healthy donors. The PCR was carried out with 60 Vbeta primers and 13 Jbeta primers. TCRdb's copy holds only in-frame clones and misses some; the assay was immunoSEQ multiplex PCR. The data contain roughly 250,000 clones, roughly four fifths of them seen just once; the ten biggest clones take up about 2%. Sequences were obtained from PBMCs. The receptor source for this set is a woman aged 40 to 55 in good health and CMV-seropositive.

The gene calls are TRBV5-1 and TRBJ2-7; a weak D match, TRBD2 (5 bases). The germline V gene encodes CDR1 SGHRS and CDR2 YFSETQ. Trimming took off 0 bases at V and 0 bases at J, with 7 bases between the two ends. The CDR3 has 14 residues. CDR3 bases: TGCGCCAGCAGCTTGGTAGGGAGCTCCTACGAGCAGTACTTC. As protein: CASSLVGSSYEQYF.

V is TRBV2 and J is TRBJ1-4, with 7 bases identical to TRBD1. This CDR3 spans 16 amino acids. The V gene end was trimmed by 7 bases and the J gene end by 3 bases; junction bases not matched to a gene: 11. In germline, CDR1 is SNHLY, CDR2 FYNNEI. The CDR3 DNA sequence: TGTGCCAGCAAAAGGCAGGGACAGAACCCTAATGAAAAACTGTTTTTT. Translating gives CASKRQGQNPNEKLFF.

The chain recombines TRBV6-5 with TRBJ2-5; D possibly corresponds to TRBD1 (5 bases). The J call could be wrong; TRBJ2-7 is a better fit for the DNA end. The germline V gene has CDR1 MNHEY and CDR2 SVGAGI. The CDR3 consists of 12 residues. CDR3 coding DNA: TGTGCCAGCAAGTCGGACAAGTACGAGCAGTACTTC. It translates to CASKSDKYEQYF.

This sequence joins TRBV19 and TRBJ2-7, with D tentatively TRBD2 (6 bases). The germline CDR1 and CDR2 sequences are LNHDA and SQIVND (reference sequence). Trimming took off 6 bases at V and 2 bases at J, with 11 bases between the two ends. CDR3 length equals 13 residues. Here the CDR3 DNA reads TGTGCCAGTAGCGAGCGGGCCGCCTACGAGCAGTACTTC. Translation: CASSERAAYEQYF.

The chain recombines TRBV28 with TRBJ1-1, with 7 bases fitting TRBD1. The V gene's germline CDR1 is MDHEN and CDR2 SYDVKM. This CDR3 is 15 amino acids long. With V trimmed by 10 bases and J by 0 bases, 11 bases remained unmatched. The CDR3 region is CATTGPGAMNTEAFF. Written as DNA, the CDR3 is TGTGCCACGACAGGGCCCGGGGCAATGAACACTGAAGCTTTCTTT.

The rearrangement links TRBV19 to TRBJ1-2; D not certain. Trimming cost V 3 bases and J 0 bases, with 8 bases left between them. Germline CDR1 reads LNHDA; CDR2 reads SQIVND (reference sequence). The CDR3 runs to 14 residues. CDR3 in DNA: TGTGCCAGTAGTATTACGGGGACTAACTATGGCTACACCTTC. As protein: CASSITGTNYGYTF.

V and J are TRBV30 and TRBJ1-2; TRBD1 is a possible D gene (6 bases). Germline CDR1 GTSNPN, CDR2 SVGIG (reference sequence). Trimming shortened V by 3 bases and J by 6 bases, and 11 bases separated the two germline ends. This CDR3 comprises 12 residues. CDR3 coding DNA: TGTGCCTGGAGCGGGGACACCCATGGCTACACCTTC. It specifies CAWSGDTHGYTF.